Presented here are 4 T cell receptor beta chains from one specimen sequenced in a study of Graves' ophthalmopathy and Graves' hyperthyroidism. The TCR beta CDR3 regions underwent amplification from RNA transcripts. First-round RT-PCR with HTBI primers preceded a second-round multiplex PCR. MiXCR, run by TCRdb on the multiplex PCR reads, gives a single entry per CDR3 protein. The table lists about 400,000 distinct CDR3 sequences, 18% of them singletons. Sequencing used peripheral blood. Receptors originate from a young woman with Graves' ophthalmopathy.

This clonotype was observed at least ten times. Written as DNA, the CDR3 is TGCGCCAGCAGCTCAGGGGTCGCCAAAAACATTCAGTACTTC. This encodes CASSSGVAKNIQYF. V gene TRBV5-1 combines with J gene TRBJ2-4, with D maybe TRBD1 (6 bases). The CDR3 covers 14 residues. The V gene's germline CDR1 is SGHRS and CDR2 YFSETQ. With 3 bases removed from V and 1 base from J, the gap between germline ends came to 8 bases.

This clonotype was seen many times. The chain joins TRBV14 to TRBJ1-1; D not resolved. The V end was cut by 3 bases, the J end by 5 bases, with 10 bases between. The germline V gene has CDR1 SGHDN and CDR2 FVKESK. The CDR3 totals 13 residues. The CDR3 here is CASSQEVSTEAFF. The CDR3 DNA follows: TGTGCCAGCAGCCAGGAAGTCTCAACTGAAGCTTTCTTT. Using reference TRBV14 and TRBJ1-1 for the parts outside the CDR3, the full variable domain is EAGVTQFPSHSVIEKGQTVTLRCDPISGHDNLYWYRRVMGKEIKFLLHFVKESKQDESGMPNNRFLAERTGGTYSTLKVQPAELEDSGVYFCASSQEVSTEAFFGQGTRLTVV.

This clonotype came up many times. The rearrangement joins TRBV7-2 to TRBJ2-5; 9 positions match TRBD1. CDR1 is SGHTA, CDR2 FQGNSA, per germline. Trimming at V came to 1 base and at J to 2 bases, leaving 2 bases not matched to a gene. The CDR3 has 15 residues. This chain's CDR3 is CASSLEQGAQETQYF. The DNA of the CDR3 is TGTGCCAGCAGCTTAGAACAGGGGGCTCAAGAGACCCAGTACTTC.

This clonotype was counted many times. The V and J genes are TRBV12-3 or TRBV12-4 and TRBJ1-1; D not certain. V was pared by 6 bases and J by 0 bases, with 8 bases between. CDR3 length: 13 residues. The CDR3 nucleotides read TGTGCCAGCAGAGAGTTCATGAACACTGAAGCTTTCTTT. Amino acids: CASREFMNTEAFF.